This TCR beta chain was recorded in a study of tumor-infiltrating lymphocytes in oesophageal squamous cell carcinoma. TCRdb independently ran MiXCR on the PCR reads; one entry per CDR3 protein. The profile shows about 15,000 distinct CDR3 sequences, roughly 50% of them singletons. Only one count was recorded for this clonotype. This CDR3 is 16 amino acids long. Per germline, CDR1 SGHTA and CDR2 FQGNSA. The chain carries TRBV7-2 and TRBJ2-6; possibly TRBD1 or TRBD2 for D (7 bases each). The J call may be in error: the DNA end matches TRBJ2-1 better. The source is a female donor with esophageal squamous cell carcinoma. Input material: esophageal tumor tissue. The CDR3 here is CASSWRGGTEYYEQFF. The CDR3 DNA sequence: TGTGCCAGCAGCTGGAGGGGAGGGACAGAATACTACGAGCAGTTCTTC.